This TCR beta chain was obtained from a study of blood T cell repertoires in COVID-19 (TCRdb year 2020). Notes on the research overall: Samples from collaborators originated in the United States, Italy and Spain and spanned both the acute and convalescent phases of COVID-19. The prospective study material was composed of cDNA or gDNA derived from T cells, B-cell-depleted T cells, or PBMCs. The dataset comprised deeply sampled blood TCRbeta repertoires from subjects exposed to, actively infected with, or recovered from COVID-19. The repertoires were released in a freely available public database intended as a resource for research on the immune response to SARS-CoV-2. Samples came from the ongoing ImmuneRACE study (first 160 participants) plus 1,254 subjects from 6 global collaborators. A de-identified subject ID, COVID-19 status, age in years and sex were almost always included in the sample metadata. Where available, HLA class I and class II types were taken from metadata supplied by the sample provider and were not determined by assay-based typing. Broader findings and caveats from the paper: The quantity of clinical and demographic metadata differed by source and by participant and was supplied without curation.

The immunoSEQ Assay, a bias-controlled multiplex PCR, was used to amplify TCRbeta CDR3 regions from genomic DNA. On the study's bioinformatics: Nucleated cell counts per sample were estimated from amplification of reference gene primers within the assay. To quantify the absolute abundance of each unique TCRbeta CDR3 rearrangement, sequence reads were collapsed and filtered. For each sample, productive Simpson clonality was calculated as the square root of Simpson's diversity index over productive rearrangements. The clones in this table, taken by TCRdb from immuneACCESS, are in-frame only. Not every clone is retained; where verified, under half of the shortfall comes from an unresolved V gene, and the cause of the rest is unknown. That table gives V, J and clone size, and the DNA gave D and trimming. Present in this sample are tens of thousands of clones, 80% to 90% of which were seen just once. About 18% of the sample is in the top ten clones.

The germline V gene gives CDR1 as SQVTM and CDR2 as ANQGSEA. The CDR3, cysteine through phenylalanine, is 14 amino acids long. Just CDR3 DNA is preserved here, 42 bases in frame from base 1. Germline trimming: 0 bases from V, 4 bases from J; junction bases outside gene matches: 6. Each collaborating institution followed its own protocols to collect whole blood in K2EDTA tubes. Collaborator samples were shipped for TCRbeta analysis as frozen whole blood, isolated PBMCs, or DNA extracted from either sample type. Concerning this clone itself: The antigen it recognizes is unknown. Within one base of it there is no much larger clone, and no base qualities were kept.

The V and J segments used are TRBV29-1 and TRBJ2-7; 7 bases in between match TRBD1. This clonotype originated in a human donor in a cohort sampled during active COVID-19. Sequences were obtained from peripheral blood. The nucleotides are TGCAGCGTTGAAGATCCCGGCAGGGGGTACGAGCAGTACTTC. It specifies CSVEDPGRGYEQYF.